These 26 T cell receptor beta chains came from one sample sequenced in a study of tumor-infiltrating lymphocytes in primary liver carcinoma. TCR beta cDNA was prepared out of 500 ng total RNA by means of a constant-region primer. Modified slightly, ARM-PCR produced TCR beta libraries over three nested multiplex PCR rounds. Both of the initial two PCR rounds ran for nine to ten cycles and employed TRBV1-TRBV30 forward primers alongside a C-beta reverse primer. TCRdb re-called the multiplex PCR reads with MiXCR, one entry per CDR3 protein. The sample shows about 310,000 distinct CDR3 sequences, 55% to 65% of them seen only once. Germline DNA was also extracted, and blood RNA derived from unsorted whole blood. The sequencing input was peripheral blood. These receptors were obtained from a man aged 40-49 years with primary liver carcinoma and hepatitis B virus infection.

Comments on this clonotype: A much bigger clone sits one base away, suggesting this may be a read error. The chain employs TRBV4-1 and TRBJ2-2, with 7 bases lining up with TRBD1. The CDR3 is 16 residues long. Germline CDR1 MGHRA, CDR2 YSYEKL. As DNA, the CDR3 is TGCACCAGCGGCTTTTTTCTCGGGCCAGGGGGCGGGGAGCTGTTTTTT. Translation: CTSGFFLGPGGGELFF.

This chain connects TRBV6-1 to TRBJ2-3; D might be TRBD1 (6 bases). The CDR3 has 15 residues. CDR1 is MNHNS, CDR2 SASEGT, per germline. V was cut by 3 bases and J by 2 bases, with 12 bases left in between. The CDR3 coding sequence is TGTGCCAGCAGTGACCCCGGGACATACACAGATACGCAGTATTTT. Protein: CASSDPGTYTDTQYF.

About this clonotype itself: Since a much larger clone is just one base distant, this may be a read error. The rearrangement links TRBV10-3 to TRBJ2-5; 8 nucleotides align to TRBD2. The CDR3 loop spans 13 amino acids. Per germline, CDR1 ENHRY and CDR2 SYGVKD. The CDR3 spells CAISASSGETHYF. Here the CDR3 DNA reads TGTGCCATCAGTGCTAGTAGCGGGGAGACCCACTACTTC.

Details on this clonotype: This may come from a read error, since a much larger clone is one base off. CDR3 DNA sequence: TGCAGCGTTGAAGGGGCAGGGCAGGGCCCATCTCAAGAGACCCAGTACTTC. Translation gives CSVEGAGQGPSQETQYF. V gene TRBV29-1 combines with J gene TRBJ2-5, with D possibly being TRBD1 (5 bases). Germline lookup yields CDR1 SQVTM and CDR2 ANQGSEA. This CDR3 is 17 amino acids long. Trimming removed 1 base at V and 2 bases at J, with 20 bases between.

A remark on this clonotype: At one end the junction does not follow the germline gene, possibly because of a read error. As DNA, the CDR3 is TGTGCCTGCAGCTCAGCACCTAACTACGAGCAGAACTTC. Residues: CACSSAPNYEQNF. The chain carries TRBV11-3 and TRBJ2-7; D gene ambiguous. CDR3 length: 13 amino acids. The germline V gene encodes CDR1 SGHNT and CDR2 YENEEA.

Turning to this clonotype: A much larger clone differs from this one at a single base, so this may be a read error. The chain couples TRBV12-3 or TRBV12-4 to TRBJ1-5; TRBD1 matches 7 bases. CDR3 length: 14 amino acids. With 1 base clipped from V and 8 bases from J, the junction kept 5 bases outside the gene matches. The CDR3: CASSLGTGMEPQHF. As DNA, the CDR3 is TGTGCCAGCAGTTTAGGGACAGGCATGGAGCCCCAGCATTTT.

The table lists this clonotype with many counts. The V and J genes are TRBV21-1 and TRBJ2-5; TRBD2 was called by the table and not checked on the DNA. TRBV21-1 is labeled a pseudogene. The CDR3 runs to 16 residues. The DNA of the CDR3 is TGTGCCAGCAGCAGAGGGACCTCCGCCGTTCAAGAGACCCAGTACTTC. It specifies CASSRGTSAVQETQYF.

In regard to this clonotype: A read error is possible here, since a much larger clone lies one base away. This chain uses TRBV4-2 with TRBJ2-7; D call uncertain. The CDR3 is 13 amino acids. Germline CDR1 is LGHNA and CDR2 is YNFKEQ. CDR3 region: CAISQARYYEQYF. DNA of the CDR3: TGTGCCATCAGCCAAGCTAGGTACTACGAGCAGTACTTC.

V is TRBV29-1 and J is TRBJ2-7; TRBD1 is a possible D gene (5 bases). The germline CDR1 and CDR2 sequences are SQVTM and ANQGSEA. V dropped 6 bases and J dropped 6 bases, with 15 bases sitting between them. The CDR3 covers 12 residues. DNA of the CDR3: TGCAGCGTGCTGATAGGGGCCCGCGAGCAGTACTTC. This encodes CSVLIGAREQYF.

In the case of this clonotype: The junction differs from germline at one of its ends, possibly a read error. J is TRBJ2-3 and V is TRBV4-3; 12 bases map to TRBD2. Germline CDR1 reads LGHNA; CDR2 reads YSLEER. The CDR3 extends over 18 amino acids. CDR3 sequence (DNA): TGCGCCAGCAGCCAAGGTACCACTAGCGGGAGGCTCATAGATACACAGTATTTT. This codes for CASSQGTTSGRLIDTQYF.

In the case of this clonotype: This CDR3 fails to terminate in the conserved phenylalanine or tryptophan, so it likely reflects a read error. The J gene is TRBJ2-7, the V gene TRBV5-5; 11 nucleotides align to TRBD2. V shed 4 bases, J shed 1 base, and the junction held 4 bases outside the gene matches. The CDR3 covers 15 residues. Per germline, CDR1 SGHKS and CDR2 YYEKEE (reference sequence). The chain's CDR3 is CASSPGLAESYEQYS. In nucleotides, the CDR3 is TGTGCCAGCAGCCCGGGACTAGCGGAATCCTACGAGCAGTACTCC.

A few counts support this clonotype. V and J are TRBV30 and TRBJ1-4; perhaps TRBD1 as D (5 bases). CDR3 length: 14 residues. V lost 2 bases and J lost 6, with 13 bases in between. CDR1 and CDR2 from the germline V gene are GTSNPN and SVGIG (reference sequence). DNA for the CDR3: TGTGCCTGGAGTAGGAGGGGCGCGGATGAAAAACTGTTTTTT. The encoded protein is CAWSRRGADEKLFF.

This clonotype was found many times. This sequence joins TRBV6-2 or TRBV6-3 and TRBJ1-1; a possible D gene is TRBD1 (5 bases). Germline CDR1 reads MNHEY; CDR2 reads SVGEGT. The V gene lost 8 bases and the J gene lost 2 bases, with 18 bases spanning the gap. The CDR3 contains 15 residues. The CDR3 DNA reads as TGTGCCAGCCTGACCCAGGGAAGGAGAAACACTGAAGCTTTCTTT. This sequence encodes CASLTQGRRNTEAFF.

The V and J genes are TRBV7-9 and TRBJ2-5; a possible D gene is TRBD1 (6 bases). V was clipped by 4 bases and J by 4 bases, with 13 bases between them. CDR1 is SEHNR, CDR2 FQNEAQ, per germline (reference sequence). The CDR3 covers 14 residues. The CDR3 spells CASSCHRETETQYF. The CDR3 DNA sequence: TGTGCCAGCAGCTGCCACAGGGAAACAGAGACCCAGTACTTC. Variable domain in full (rest from reference TRBV7-9 and TRBJ2-5): DTGVSQNPRHKITKRGQNVTFRCDPISEHNRLYWYRQTLGQGPEFLTYFQNEAQLEKSRLLSDRFSAERPKGSFSTLEIQRTEQGDSAMYLCASSCHRETETQYFGPGTRLLVL.

As regards this clonotype: It may be a read error: a sequence one base away is much more abundant. The V and J genes are TRBV29-1 and TRBJ1-3; D remains ambiguous. With 2 bases removed from V and 2 bases from J, the gap between germline ends came to 1 base. Looked up from germline, CDR1 is SQVTM and CDR2 is ANQGSEA. The CDR3 length is 11 residues. CDR3 nucleotides: TGCAGCGTTGAACCTGGAAACACCATATATTTT. Its protein is CSVEPGNTIYF.

This sequence joins TRBV11-2 and TRBJ1-2; a weak D match, TRBD1 (6 bases). Trimming pared 5 bases from V and 4 bases from J, leaving 11 bases between. The CDR3 consists of 13 residues. Germline-derived CDR1 and CDR2 are SGHAT and FQNNGV. The CDR3 spells CASSTLDSYGYTF. CDR3 coding DNA: TGTGCCAGCAGCACCCTGGACAGCTATGGCTACACCTTC.

With regard to this clonotype: Being one base from a much bigger clone, this may be a read error. This rearrangement joins TRBV6-1 to TRBJ1-6, with D unclear. CDR3 length: 14 residues. Germline V gene sequence: CDR1 MNHNS, CDR2 SASEGT. In DNA, the CDR3 is TGTGCCAGCAGTGAACACCGGAAAAATTCACCCCTCCGCTTT. It translates to CASSEHRKNSPLRF.

Comments on this clonotype: The missing conserved phenylalanine or tryptophan at the end of this CDR3 makes a read error likely. The V call is TRBV4-3, the J call TRBJ2-7; TRBD1 matches at 10 bases. Germline V CDR1 and CDR2: LGHNA, YSLEER. The CDR3 is 15 amino acids. The trim removed 0 bases at V and 5 bases at J, leaving 4 bases unmatched. CDR3 bases: TGCGCCAGCAGCCAAGATTCGGGGACAGGGGACGAGCAGTACCTT. Its protein is CASSQDSGTGDEQYL.

This clonotype was found once. Germline is not matched at one junction end, which may reflect a read error. The CDR3 DNA reads as TGCGCCAGTAGCCAGGTGGACTTGACAACCTACAATGAGCAGTTCTTC. It is translated as CASSQVDLTTYNEQFF. The chain joins TRBV4-1 to TRBJ2-1; perhaps TRBD2 as D (5 bases). From germline, CDR1 is MGHRA and CDR2 YSYEKL. This CDR3 region has 16 residues.

A remark on this clonotype: This may come from a read error, since a much larger clone is one base off. The chain couples TRBV10-3 to TRBJ2-7; 11 bases line up with TRBD2. With 6 bases clipped from V and 6 bases from J, the junction kept 4 bases outside the gene matches. The germline V gene has CDR1 ENHRY and CDR2 SYGVKD. The length of the CDR3 is 13 residues. As DNA, the CDR3 is TGTGCCATCAGCTTAGCGGGAGGGAGCGAGCAGTACTTC. Protein: CAISLAGGSEQYF.

This clonotype was observed a single time. This chain joins TRBV5-4 and TRBJ2-5; 9 nucleotides line up with TRBD2. This CDR3 spans 15 amino acids. With V trimmed by 3 bases and J by 1 base, 4 bases remained unmatched. Per germline, CDR1 SGHNT and CDR2 YYREEE (reference sequence). The DNA of the CDR3 is TGTGCCAGCAGCTCCCCACTAGCGGGCCAAGAGACCCAGTACTTC. It translates to CASSSPLAGQETQYF.

The table lists this clonotype with many counts. The chain is built from TRBV6-1 and TRBJ1-4; D remains ambiguous. The CDR3 is 15 residues long. The ends were cut back, 6 bases at V and 7 bases at J, with 18 bases in the middle. Germline lookup yields CDR1 MNHNS and CDR2 SASEGT. This CDR3 reads CASRVSIQGGEKLFF. As DNA, the CDR3 is TGTGCCAGCAGGGTGTCGATTCAAGGAGGTGAAAAACTGTTTTTT.

This clonotype has ten or more counts. The chain uses TRBV29-1 and TRBJ2-5; D unresolved. Trimming shortened V by 6 bases and J by 5 bases, and 13 bases separated the two germline ends. CDR3 length: 12 residues. Germline CDR1 SQVTM, CDR2 ANQGSEA. The CDR3 DNA sequence: TGCAGCGTCCCGGAACAGTCGGAGACCCAGTACTTC. Translation: CSVPEQSETQYF.

The chain recombines TRBV6-1 with TRBJ2-1; no clear D. CDR3 size: 16 residues. V lost 5 bases, J lost 5 bases, and 19 bases lay in between. Germline assignment: CDR1 MNHNS and CDR2 SASEGT. CDR3 loop: CASSTRSLTLNNEQFF. CDR3 in DNA: TGTGCCAGCAGTACCCGCAGTCTAACGCTAAACAATGAGCAGTTCTTC.

With regard to this clonotype: A much larger clonotype is one base distant, so this may be a read error. CDR3 sequence (DNA): TGTGCCAGCAATGTCTCCGGATTGAGGGACTATGGCTACACCTTC. Protein: CASNVSGLRDYGYTF. The V call is TRBV6-1, the J call TRBJ1-2; D not certain. CDR1 is MNHNS and CDR2 is SASEGT in the germline V gene. The CDR3 sequence is 15 residues long. The ends were cut back, 7 bases at V and 3 bases at J, with 18 bases in the middle.

As for this clonotype: An end of the junction differs from the germline gene, which may be a read error. The genes are TRBV11-3 and TRBJ1-5; TRBD1 is a possible D gene (5 bases). Germline CDR1 is SGHNT and CDR2 is YENEEA. This CDR3 is built from 14 residues. Here the CDR3 reads CASSFPTGDQPQHF. The CDR3 DNA follows: TGTGCCAGCAGCTTCCCGACGGGGGATCAGCCCCAACATTTT.